The next 9 T cell receptor beta chains were all read from a single sample in a study of T cells in Graves' hyperthyroidism and ophthalmopathy. RNA transcripts yielded amplified TCR beta CDR3 regions. During a first-round RT-PCR of the TCR CDR3, the HTBI primer set was used. One entry per CDR3 protein results from TCRdb running MiXCR on the multiplex PCR reads. This table has over 550,000 distinct CDR3 sequences, 16% appearing once. The sample was blood. The receptor set was obtained from a woman aged 18 to 35 with Graves' hyperthyroidism.

This clonotype came up a few times. V usage is TRBV4-1 and J usage is TRBJ2-7; possible D gene TRBD2, 7 bases. The V and J ends lost 1 base and 3 bases respectively, with 10 bases between them. CDR1 is MGHRA, CDR2 YSYEKL, per germline. This CDR3 contains 14 residues. The CDR3 loop is CASSQAGGYYEQYF. The CDR3 nucleotides read TGCGCCAGCAGCCAAGCGGGGGGCTACTACGAGCAGTACTTC.

About this clonotype itself: This may be a read error: a much more frequent sequence differs by one nucleotide. J is TRBJ2-1 and V is TRBV7-2; 10 positions match TRBD2. There are 17 residues in the CDR3. Trimming took 5 bases from V and 7 from J; bases not matched to a gene: 14. Germline CDR1 is SGHTA and CDR2 is FQGNSA. CDR3 nucleotides: TGTGCCAGCAGCCCGGTCGTGTCTAGCGGGAGATGGAATGAGCAGTTCTTC. This translates into CASSPVVSSGRWNEQFF.

This clonotype was seen a few times. V usage is TRBV29-1 and J usage is TRBJ1-2, with D possibly TRBD1 on 6 matching bases. The CDR3 consists of 13 residues. Germline lookup yields CDR1 SQVTM and CDR2 ANQGSEA. V was pared by 3 bases and J by 4 bases, with 12 bases between. The CDR3 is CSVDDTGSYGYTF. The CDR3 coding sequence is TGCAGCGTTGACGATACAGGGTCCTATGGCTACACCTTC.

Many counts were recorded for this clonotype. The chain employs TRBV10-3 and TRBJ1-1; 8 bases fit TRBD1. The ends lost 3 bases at V and 3 bases at J; junction bases unmatched: 3. The CDR3 is made up of 14 amino acids. Germline V gene sequence: CDR1 ENHRY, CDR2 SYGVKD. CDR3 DNA sequence: TGTGCCATCAGTGACTCGACAGGGGACACTGAAGCTTTCTTT. Amino acid sequence: CAISDSTGDTEAFF.

This clonotype was seen ten or more times. This chain uses TRBV20-1 with TRBJ2-5; 12 nucleotides line up with TRBD1. The CDR3 runs 15 residues. V lost 0 bases and J lost 5; bases outside the gene matches: 4. The germline gives CDR1 DFQATT, CDR2 SNEGSKA (reference sequence). CDR3 protein: CSARDGTGGGETQYF. The CDR3 DNA reads as TGCAGTGCTAGAGATGGGACAGGGGGCGGTGAGACCCAGTACTTC.

This clonotype appeared many times. The V call is TRBV28, the J call TRBJ1-1, with 10 bases that match TRBD1. Germline CDR1 MDHEN, CDR2 SYDVKM. V gave up 7 bases and J gave up 1 base; unmatched junction bases: 6. The CDR3 has 15 residues. CDR3 amino acids: CASKGTGVGNTEAFF. CDR3 sequence (DNA): TGTGCCAGCAAAGGGACAGGGGTCGGGAACACTGAAGCTTTCTTT.

This clonotype was seen a few times. The chain uses TRBV4-1 and TRBJ2-7; maybe TRBD2 (6 bases). Germline V gene data show CDR1 as MGHRA and CDR2 as YSYEKL. Trimming took 6 bases from V and 6 from J, leaving 18 bases between them. The CDR3 is 14 residues long. CDR3 nucleotide sequence: TGCGCCAGCAGACAGGTAGCGGCGGCGGGCGAGCAGTACTTC. Translating it yields CASRQVAAAGEQYF.

V usage is TRBV7-6 and J usage is TRBJ2-6; 10 bases map to TRBD1. Trimming at V came to 5 bases and at J to 6 bases, leaving 4 bases not matched to a gene. Germline CDR1 SGHVS, CDR2 FNYEAQ. The length of the CDR3 is 15 residues. CDR3 nucleotide sequence: TGTGCCAGCAGCACGGGACAGGGGAAGGCCAACGTCCTGACTTTC. It yields the protein CASSTGQGKANVLTF.

This clonotype was observed a few times. The chain joins TRBV12-5 to TRBJ1-1, with a weak D call TRBD1 (5 bases). This CDR3 is built from 13 residues. Germline V CDR1 and CDR2: LGHNT, FRNRAP. V lost 4 bases, J lost 0 bases, and 6 bases lay in between. CDR3 sequence reads: CASGSGMNTEAFF. The CDR3 DNA is TGTGCTAGTGGTTCAGGGATGAACACTGAAGCTTTCTTT.